The TCR beta chain under discussion was sequenced for a study of T cell responses to AZD1222 COVID-19 vaccine. Study results and limitations: The study reported that nearly half of spike-specific TCRs target unmutated variant regions. Repertoires in all cases were sampled only once the peak T cell response had passed. White British ancestry dominated among donors, who included more females, and clonal diversity was possibly underestimated.

CDR1 MRHNA and CDR2 SNTAGT come from the germline V gene. CDR3 length equals 13 residues. Deletions cut 7 bases from V and 7 bases from J, with 13 bases between. Concerning this clone: Its antigen is as yet unknown.

This table comes from immunoSEQ multiplex PCR, and its TCRdb copy is limited to in-frame clones, with some not included. The sample contains over 50,000 clones, around 90% of which appear only once. The J gene is TRBJ2-2, the V gene TRBV6-4, with TRBD2 as a possible D gene (6 bases). The clonotype comes from an adult in good health. The sequences come from peripheral blood, collected on day 0 of AZD1222 vaccination. The chain's CDR3 is CASKTSPGGELFF. The CDR3, as DNA: TGTGCCAGCAAGACTAGTCCGGGCGGGGAGCTGTTTTTT.